The present entry profiles one TCR beta chain with its context. The data are from a study of blood T cell repertoires in COVID-19. Overall study: Samples of COVID-19 (acute and convalescent) were obtained from the United States, Italy and Spain. PBMCs, B-cell-depleted T cells, or T cells provided the cDNA or gDNA that made up the material.

The CDR3 length is 13 residues. Germline-derived CDR1 and CDR2 are LGHDT and YNNKEL (reference sequence). V was clipped by 3 bases and J by 3 bases, with 8 bases between them. Authors' analysis steps: For nucleated cells, counts were estimated from reference gene primer amplification. Generated by immunoSEQ multiplex PCR, the TCRdb table keeps only in-frame clones and is missing some. V, J and clone size reflect that table, while D and trimming were determined from the DNA. Counted here are about 280,000 clones, approximately 91% occurring once; the ten biggest clones make up roughly 2.1%. Sequenced input: peripheral blood. The chain couples TRBV3-1 (or the pseudogene TRBV3-2) to TRBJ1-1; the D is unclear. This TCR derives from a man aged 50 to 59 with acute or convalescent COVID-19. As DNA, the CDR3 is TGTGCCAGCAGCCACCAATCGGACACTGAAGCTTTCTTT. It codes for CASSHQSDTEAFF.